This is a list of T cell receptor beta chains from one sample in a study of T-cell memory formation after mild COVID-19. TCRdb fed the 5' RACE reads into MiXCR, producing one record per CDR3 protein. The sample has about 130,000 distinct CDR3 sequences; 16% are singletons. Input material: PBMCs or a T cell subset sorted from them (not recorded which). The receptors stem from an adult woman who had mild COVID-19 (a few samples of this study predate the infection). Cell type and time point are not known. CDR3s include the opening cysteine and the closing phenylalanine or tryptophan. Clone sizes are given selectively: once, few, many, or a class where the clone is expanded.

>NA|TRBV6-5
CASSYLTRDREKETQYF
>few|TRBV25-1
CASSERFGRTEAFF
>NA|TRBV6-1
CASSLRGTVNEQFF
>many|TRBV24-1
CATSDLLARDNEQFF
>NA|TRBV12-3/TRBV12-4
CASQIIRGYGNEQFF
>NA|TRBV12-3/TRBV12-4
CASWGPPPENTEAFF
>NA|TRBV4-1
CASSQDQGWQNYGYTF
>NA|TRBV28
CASSFARGYTF
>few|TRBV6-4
CASSDSDSAYNEQFF
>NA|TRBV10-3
CAIRGGGYYNEQFF
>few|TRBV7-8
CASSARTGSYEQYF
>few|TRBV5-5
CASSLGAGGANYGYTF
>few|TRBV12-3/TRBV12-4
CASSTLGSTDTQYF
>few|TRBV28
CASSSQEDEQYF
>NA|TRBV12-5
CASGTWTSGYNEQFF
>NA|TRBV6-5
CASSYVTPGQGAPNQPQHF
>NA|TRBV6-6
CASSSLGEDSYNEQFF
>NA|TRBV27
CASSFFSSGYNEQFF
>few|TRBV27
CASRRQGSREKLFF
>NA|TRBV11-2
CASSLNLAGDYNEQFF
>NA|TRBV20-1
CSARGGTPAIPNYGYTF
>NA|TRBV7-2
CASSVGRSQETQYF
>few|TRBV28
CASSLVIEKLFF
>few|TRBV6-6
CASSYLAGSSYNEQFF
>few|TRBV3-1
CASSPGDRGRADTQYF
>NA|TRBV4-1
CASSQVKSPDTQYF
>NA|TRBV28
CASSFTGYNEQFF
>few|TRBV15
CATSSPYGGGYTF
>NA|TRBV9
CASSVGTGGTDTQYF
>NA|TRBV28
CASSFVLAGFQETQYF
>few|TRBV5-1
CASSLGQIQETQYF
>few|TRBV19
CASKGRDYGYTF
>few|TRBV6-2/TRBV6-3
CASRDSVVDTQYF
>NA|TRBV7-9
CASSSLAGGNVYEQYF
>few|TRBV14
CASSARLAGGRTDTQYF
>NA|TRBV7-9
CASSLGSWTQYF
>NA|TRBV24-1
CATSDSGRGNEAFF
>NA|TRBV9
CASSGPRGAANEKLFF
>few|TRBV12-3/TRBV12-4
CASRGDRGLPTDTQYF
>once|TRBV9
CVSSGWGGSGDTQYF
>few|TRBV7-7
CASSSGRGFGNTIYF